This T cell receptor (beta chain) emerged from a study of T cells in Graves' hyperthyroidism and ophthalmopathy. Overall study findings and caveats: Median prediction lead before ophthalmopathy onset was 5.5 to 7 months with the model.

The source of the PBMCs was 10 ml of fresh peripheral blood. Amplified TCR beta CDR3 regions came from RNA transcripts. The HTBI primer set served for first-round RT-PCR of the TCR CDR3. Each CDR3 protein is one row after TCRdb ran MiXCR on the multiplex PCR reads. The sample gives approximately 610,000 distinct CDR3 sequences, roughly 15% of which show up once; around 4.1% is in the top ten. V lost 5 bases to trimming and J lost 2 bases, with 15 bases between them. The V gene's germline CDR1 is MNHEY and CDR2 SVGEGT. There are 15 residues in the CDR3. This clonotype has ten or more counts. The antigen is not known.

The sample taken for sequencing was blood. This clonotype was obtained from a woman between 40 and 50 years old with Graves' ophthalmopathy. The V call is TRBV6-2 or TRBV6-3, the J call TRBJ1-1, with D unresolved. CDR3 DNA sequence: TGTGCCAGCAGTGACCCGACCGAGGACAACACTGAAGCTTTCTTT. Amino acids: CASSDPTEDNTEAFF.